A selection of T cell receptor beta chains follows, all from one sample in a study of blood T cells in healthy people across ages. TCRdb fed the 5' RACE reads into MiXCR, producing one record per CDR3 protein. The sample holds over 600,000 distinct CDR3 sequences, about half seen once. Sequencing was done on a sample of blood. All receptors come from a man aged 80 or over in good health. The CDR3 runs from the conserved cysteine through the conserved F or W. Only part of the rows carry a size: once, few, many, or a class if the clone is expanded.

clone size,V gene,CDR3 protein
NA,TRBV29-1,CSVEEGVGINGYEQYF
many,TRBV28,CASSSGTENEKLFF
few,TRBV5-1,CASSLAGTEADGYTF
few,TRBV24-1,CATSERLAGVEGELFF
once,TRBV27,CASMSWAPPYGYTF
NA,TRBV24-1,CAVGGGTDEQYF
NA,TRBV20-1,CSARDGGGSHNEQFF
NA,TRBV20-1,CSAKKPGQGATNYGYTF
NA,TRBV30,CAWSVKYEQFF
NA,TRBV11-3,CAGSQRIETRQFPNEKLFF
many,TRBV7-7,CASTPRGSNEQFF
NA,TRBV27,CASSRTLAGVTYEQYF
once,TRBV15,CATSDSGFEETQYF
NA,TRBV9,CASSVDHPSNEQFF
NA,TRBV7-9,CASSPTNSPLHF
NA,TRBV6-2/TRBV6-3,CASSYPLRTVNYEQYF
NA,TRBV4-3,CASSQGLGDDEQYF
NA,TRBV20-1,CSAATGASYGYTF
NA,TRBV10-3,CAISESMGRAGVNEQFF
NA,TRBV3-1,CASSGGGVQPQHF
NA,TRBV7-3,CASSFRLARGDEQFF
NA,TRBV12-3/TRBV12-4,CASSLGTSGSFTDTQYF
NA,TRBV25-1,CASSKEGGLVEQFF
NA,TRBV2,CASTANFNEQFF
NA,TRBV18,CASSPEGQANTEAFF
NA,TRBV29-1,CSVNGLVGGIGSYEQYF
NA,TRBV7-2,CASSQVDIPEQFF
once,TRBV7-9,CASSSPLGTGYQETQYF
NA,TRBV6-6,CASSYGTAYEQHF
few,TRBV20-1,CSAMPGVVYEQYF
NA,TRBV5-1,CASSLALGQPRHF
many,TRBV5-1,CASSSQGRNYEQYF
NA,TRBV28,CASIRPGGTERELFF
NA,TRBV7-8,CASSSGRNSPLHF
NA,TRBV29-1,CSVAEGPYEQYF
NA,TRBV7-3,CASSQRGLRLSSSYNEQFF
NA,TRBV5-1,CASSLLTSSGANVLTF
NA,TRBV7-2,CASSSASGGSYNEQFF
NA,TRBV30,CAWIPGLAGTDTRYF
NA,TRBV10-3,CAISEGIAVSYNEQFF
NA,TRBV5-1,CAGSPGFRTSGSTDTQYF
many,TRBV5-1,CASSVGGLAGVVEQFF
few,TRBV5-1,CASSLAGTSGTGELFF
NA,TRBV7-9,CASTQAGAIYEQYF
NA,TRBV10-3,CAISDRDNANEQFF
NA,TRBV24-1,CATSDPVPGQALNEQYF
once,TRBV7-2,CASSPEAGSSYEQYF
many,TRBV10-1,CASRNSGSYNEQFF
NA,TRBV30,CAWSLPSGANVLTF
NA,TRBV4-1,CASSQAPNYEQYF
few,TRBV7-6,CASSVDTEGIQYF
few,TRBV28,CASSLVAAGEQYF
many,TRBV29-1,CSATLGQGGADTQYF
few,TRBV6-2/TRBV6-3,CASSEMTSIYEQYF
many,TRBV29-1,CSVGRTGREETQYF